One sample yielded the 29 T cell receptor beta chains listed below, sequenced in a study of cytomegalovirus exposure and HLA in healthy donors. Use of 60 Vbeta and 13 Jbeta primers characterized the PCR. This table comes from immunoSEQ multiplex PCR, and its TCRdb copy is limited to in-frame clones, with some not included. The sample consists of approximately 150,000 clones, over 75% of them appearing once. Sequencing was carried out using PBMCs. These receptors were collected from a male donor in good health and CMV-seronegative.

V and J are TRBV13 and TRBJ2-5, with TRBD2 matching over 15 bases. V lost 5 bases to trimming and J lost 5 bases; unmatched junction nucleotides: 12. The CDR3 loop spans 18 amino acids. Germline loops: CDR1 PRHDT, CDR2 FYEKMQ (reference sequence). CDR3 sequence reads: CASSPPRTSGRAGETQYF. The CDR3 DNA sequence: TGTGCCAGCAGCCCCCCACGGACTAGCGGGAGGGCCGGGGAGACCCAGTACTTC.

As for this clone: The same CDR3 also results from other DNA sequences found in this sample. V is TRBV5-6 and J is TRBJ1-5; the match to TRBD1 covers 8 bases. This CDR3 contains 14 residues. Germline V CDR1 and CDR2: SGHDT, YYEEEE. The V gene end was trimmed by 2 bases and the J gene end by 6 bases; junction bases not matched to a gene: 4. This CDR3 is CASSLGQGRQPQHF. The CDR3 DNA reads TGTGCCAGCAGCTTAGGACAGGGACGTCAGCCCCAGCATTTT.

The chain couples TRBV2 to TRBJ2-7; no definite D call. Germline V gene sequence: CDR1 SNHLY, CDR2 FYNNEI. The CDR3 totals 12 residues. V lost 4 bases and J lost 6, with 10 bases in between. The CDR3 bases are TGTGCCAGCAGTGTACAACGAGGCGAGCAGTACTTC. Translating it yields CASSVQRGEQYF.

CDR3 bases: TGCGCCAGCAGCCAAGAAATAGCGGGGGCAGATACGCAGTATTTT. This codes for CASSQEIAGADTQYF. The chain couples TRBV4-3 to TRBJ2-3; 9 bases are shared with TRBD2. Germline V gene lookup returns CDR1 LGHNA and CDR2 YSLEER. V gave up 0 bases and J gave up 4 bases; unmatched junction bases: 2. This CDR3 spans 15 amino acids.

CDR3 in amino acids: CASSFGPDTEAFF. In DNA, the CDR3 is TGTGCCAGCAGCTTTGGTCCGGACACTGAAGCTTTCTTT. This chain joins TRBV5-6 and TRBJ1-1, with D unresolved. V was trimmed by 2 bases and J by 3 bases, leaving 8 bases between them. The length of the CDR3 is 13 residues. Germline values: CDR1 SGHDT, CDR2 YYEEEE.

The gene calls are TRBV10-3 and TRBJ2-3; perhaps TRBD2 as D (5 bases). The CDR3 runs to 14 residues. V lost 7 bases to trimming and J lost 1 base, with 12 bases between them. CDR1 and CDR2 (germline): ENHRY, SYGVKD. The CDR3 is CAINGGPGTDTQYF. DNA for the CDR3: TGTGCCATCAATGGCGGGCCAGGCACAGATACGCAGTATTTT.

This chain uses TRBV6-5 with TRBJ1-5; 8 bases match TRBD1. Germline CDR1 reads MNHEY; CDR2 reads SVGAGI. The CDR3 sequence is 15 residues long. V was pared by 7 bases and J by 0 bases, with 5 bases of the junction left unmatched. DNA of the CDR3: TGTGCCAGCATCGACAGGGGCCATAGCAATCAGCCCCAGCATTTT. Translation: CASIDRGHSNQPQHF.

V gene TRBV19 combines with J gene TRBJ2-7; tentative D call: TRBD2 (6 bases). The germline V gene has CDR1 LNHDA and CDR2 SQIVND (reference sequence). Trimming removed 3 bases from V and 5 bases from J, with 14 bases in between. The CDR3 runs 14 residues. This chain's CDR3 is CASSIREYVNEQYF. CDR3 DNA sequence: TGTGCCAGTAGTATCCGGGAGTACGTTAACGAGCAGTACTTC.

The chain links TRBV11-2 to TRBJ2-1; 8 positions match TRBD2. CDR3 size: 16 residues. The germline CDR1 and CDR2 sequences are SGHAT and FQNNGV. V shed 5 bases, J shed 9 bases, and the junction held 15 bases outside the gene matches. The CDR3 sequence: CASSRLASGSSGEQFF. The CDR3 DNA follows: TGTGCCAGCAGCCGACTGGCCAGCGGGAGCTCCGGTGAGCAGTTCTTC. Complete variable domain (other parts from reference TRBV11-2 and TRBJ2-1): EAGVAQSPRYKIIEKRQSVAFWCNPISGHATLYWYQQILGQGPKLLIQFQNNGVVDDSQLPKDRFSAERLKGVDSTLKIQPAKLEDSAVYLCASSRLASGSSGEQFFGPGTRLTVL.

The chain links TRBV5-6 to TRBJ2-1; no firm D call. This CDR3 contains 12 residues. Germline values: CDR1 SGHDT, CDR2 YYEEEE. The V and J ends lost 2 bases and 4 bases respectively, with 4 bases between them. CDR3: CASSLIYNEQFF. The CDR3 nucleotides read TGTGCCAGCAGCTTAATATACAATGAGCAGTTCTTC.

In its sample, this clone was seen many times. Written as DNA, the CDR3 is TGCGCCAGCAGCCACGTAATAAAGACAGCGGGGTTAGCCAAAAACATTCAGTACTTC. Amino acids: CASSHVIKTAGLAKNIQYF. The chain employs TRBV4-1 and TRBJ2-4; 7 bases are a match to TRBD2. This CDR3 region has 19 residues. Germline CDR1 reads MGHRA; CDR2 reads YSYEKL. The trim removed 3 bases at V and 0 bases at J, leaving 14 bases unmatched.

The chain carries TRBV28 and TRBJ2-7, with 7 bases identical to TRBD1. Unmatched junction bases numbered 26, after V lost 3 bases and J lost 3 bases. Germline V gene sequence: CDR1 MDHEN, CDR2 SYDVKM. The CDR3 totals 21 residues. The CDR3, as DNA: TGTGCCAGCAGTTTTCAACCGTCCGGGGAGAGGTACAGGGGTCCATACTACGAGCAGTACTTC. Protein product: CASSFQPSGERYRGPYYEQYF.

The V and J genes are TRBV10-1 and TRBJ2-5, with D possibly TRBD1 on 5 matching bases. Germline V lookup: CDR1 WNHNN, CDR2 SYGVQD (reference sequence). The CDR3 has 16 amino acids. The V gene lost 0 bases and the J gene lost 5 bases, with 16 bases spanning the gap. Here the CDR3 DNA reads TGCGCCAGCAGTGAGTCGGAGAAGGGGTCTTGGGAGACCCAGTACTTC. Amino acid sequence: CASSESEKGSWETQYF.

The CDR3 bases are TGTGCCTGGAAAACCGGGACTGGCTACGAGCAGTACTTC. Amino acid sequence: CAWKTGTGYEQYF. The chain carries TRBV30 and TRBJ2-7, with D tentatively TRBD2 (6 bases). This CDR3 is 13 amino acids long. CDR1 and CDR2 (germline): GTSNPN, SVGIG (reference sequence). Deletions cut 4 bases from V and 3 bases from J, with 13 bases between.

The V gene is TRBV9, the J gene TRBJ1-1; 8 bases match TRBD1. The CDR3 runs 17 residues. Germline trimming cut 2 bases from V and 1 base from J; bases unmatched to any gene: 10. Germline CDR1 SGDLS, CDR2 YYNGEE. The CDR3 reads CASSVPDREGGNTEAFF. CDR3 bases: TGTGCCAGCAGCGTTCCGGACAGGGAAGGCGGGAACACTGAAGCTTTCTTT.

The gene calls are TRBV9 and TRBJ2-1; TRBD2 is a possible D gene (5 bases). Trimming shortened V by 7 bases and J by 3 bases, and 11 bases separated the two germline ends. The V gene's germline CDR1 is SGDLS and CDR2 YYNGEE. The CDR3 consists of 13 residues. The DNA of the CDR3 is TGTGCCAGCGGCTCCCGGGACTACAATGAGCAGTTCTTC. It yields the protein CASGSRDYNEQFF.

This CDR3 is CSGATTGAGEQYF. CDR3 nucleotide sequence: TGCAGCGGCGCCACTACAGGGGCGGGCGAGCAGTACTTC. The chain uses TRBV29-1 and TRBJ2-5; 7 bases align to TRBD1. Near its end, the DNA agrees better with TRBJ2-7, so the J call may be wrong. The CDR3 is 13 residues long. Germline V gives CDR1 SQVTM, CDR2 ANQGSEA.

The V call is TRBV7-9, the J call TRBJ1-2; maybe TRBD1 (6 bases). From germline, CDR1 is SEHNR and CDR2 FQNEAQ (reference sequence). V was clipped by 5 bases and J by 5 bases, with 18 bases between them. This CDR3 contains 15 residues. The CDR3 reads CASSLSSGGAYGYTF. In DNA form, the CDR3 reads TGTGCCAGCAGCCTTAGTTCTGGGGGCGCGTATGGCTACACCTTC.

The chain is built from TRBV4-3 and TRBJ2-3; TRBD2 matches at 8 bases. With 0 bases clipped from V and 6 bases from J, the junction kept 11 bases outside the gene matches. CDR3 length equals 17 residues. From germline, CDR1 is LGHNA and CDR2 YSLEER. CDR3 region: CASSQDRVSGSPDTQYF. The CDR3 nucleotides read TGCGCCAGCAGCCAAGATCGAGTCAGCGGGAGCCCTGATACGCAGTATTTT.

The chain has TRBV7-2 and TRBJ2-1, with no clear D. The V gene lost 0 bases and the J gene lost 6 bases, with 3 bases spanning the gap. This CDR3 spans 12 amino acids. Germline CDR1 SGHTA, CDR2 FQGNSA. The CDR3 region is CASSLASNEQFF. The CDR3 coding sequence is TGTGCCAGCAGCTTAGCGAGCAATGAGCAGTTCTTC.

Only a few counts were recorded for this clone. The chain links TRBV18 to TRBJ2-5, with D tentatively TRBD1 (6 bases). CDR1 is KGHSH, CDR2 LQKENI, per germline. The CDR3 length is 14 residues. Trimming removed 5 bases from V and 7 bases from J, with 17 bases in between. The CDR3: CASSSTSEGGTQYF. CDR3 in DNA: TGTGCCAGCTCAAGTACCTCTGAAGGGGGGACCCAGTACTTC.

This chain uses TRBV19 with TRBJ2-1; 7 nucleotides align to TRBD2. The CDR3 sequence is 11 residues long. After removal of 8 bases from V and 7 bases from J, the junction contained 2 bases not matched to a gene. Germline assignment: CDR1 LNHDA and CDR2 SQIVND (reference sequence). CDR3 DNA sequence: TGTGCCAGTTCTAGCGGTAATGAGCAGTTCTTC. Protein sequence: CASSSGNEQFF.

CDR3 region: CSVGAGLGREQYF. CDR3 DNA sequence: TGCAGCGTTGGAGCGGGGCTGGGGCGAGAGCAGTACTTC. The chain couples TRBV29-1 to TRBJ2-7; TRBD2 agrees at 7 bases. V shed 4 bases, J shed 7 bases, and the junction held 10 bases outside the gene matches. Germline CDR1 is SQVTM and CDR2 is ANQGSEA. The CDR3 runs 13 residues.

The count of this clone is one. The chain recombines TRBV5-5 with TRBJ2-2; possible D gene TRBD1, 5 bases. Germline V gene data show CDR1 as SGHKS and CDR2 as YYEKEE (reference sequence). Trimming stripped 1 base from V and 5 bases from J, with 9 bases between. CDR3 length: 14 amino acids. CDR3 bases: TGTGCCAGCAGCTTGATTGGACAAACCGGGGAGCTGTTTTTT. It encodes CASSLIGQTGELFF.

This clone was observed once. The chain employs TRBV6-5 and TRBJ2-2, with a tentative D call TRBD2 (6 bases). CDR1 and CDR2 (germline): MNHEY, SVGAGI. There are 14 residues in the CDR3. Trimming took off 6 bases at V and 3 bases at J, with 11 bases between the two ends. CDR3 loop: CASRAGRHTGELFF. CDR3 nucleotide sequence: TGTGCCAGCAGGGCAGGGAGGCACACCGGGGAGCTGTTTTTT.

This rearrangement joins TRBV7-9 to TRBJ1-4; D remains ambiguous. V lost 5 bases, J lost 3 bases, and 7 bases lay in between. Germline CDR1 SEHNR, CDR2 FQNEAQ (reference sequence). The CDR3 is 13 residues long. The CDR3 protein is CASSPQSNEKLFF. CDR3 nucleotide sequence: TGTGCCAGCAGCCCACAGTCTAATGAAAAACTGTTTTTT.

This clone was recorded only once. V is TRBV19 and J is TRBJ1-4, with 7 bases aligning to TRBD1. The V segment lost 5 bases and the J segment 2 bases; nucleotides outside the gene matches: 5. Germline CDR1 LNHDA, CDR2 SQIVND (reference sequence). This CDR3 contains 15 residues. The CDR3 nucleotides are TGTGCCAGTAGTGCAGAGACAGGGACTAATGAAAAACTGTTTTTT. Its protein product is CASSAETGTNEKLFF.

The CDR3 region is CASSLVAGLVHEQFF. CDR3 bases: TGTGCCAGCAGCTTGGTCGCGGGTTTAGTTCATGAGCAGTTCTTC. The genes are TRBV5-4 and TRBJ2-1; D is possibly TRBD2 (5 bases). With 0 bases removed from V and 8 bases from J, the gap between germline ends came to 15 bases. The CDR3 consists of 15 residues. In germline, CDR1 is SGHNT, CDR2 YYREEE (reference sequence).

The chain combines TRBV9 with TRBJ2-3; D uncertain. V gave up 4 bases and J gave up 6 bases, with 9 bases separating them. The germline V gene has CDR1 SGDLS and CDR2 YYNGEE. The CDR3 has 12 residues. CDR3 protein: CASSPLLDTQYF. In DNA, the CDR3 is TGTGCCAGCAGCCCCCTCTTGGATACGCAGTATTTT.